This note documents a single T cell receptor (beta chain) sequence. These data belong to a study of blood T cells in healthy people across ages. Healthy Caucasian individuals from Russia aged about 6 to 90 were enrolled as donors. Primers used in a second PCR of roughly 6 to 11 cycles were a sample-barcoded 5' primer and a J-beta primer mix. Every cDNA molecule carried a tag from a template-switch adaptor bearing 12 random nucleotides. TCRdb redid the calling of the 5' RACE reads with MiXCR, one entry per CDR3 protein. The sample shows some 1.4 million distinct CDR3 sequences, about 43% of them seen only once. This CDR3 has 16 residues. The V gene's germline CDR1 is SGHRS and CDR2 YFSETQ. Losses at the gene ends were 4 bases for V and 5 bases for J; bases not matched to a gene: 7.

V usage is TRBV5-1 and J usage is TRBJ2-3; 13 bases align to TRBD2. The specimen was blood. This clonotype was obtained from a woman younger than 30 in good health. The CDR3 reads CASSPGTSGIRDTQYF. CDR3 DNA: TGCGCCAGCAGCCCCGGGACTAGCGGGATCCGAGATACGCAGTATTTT.